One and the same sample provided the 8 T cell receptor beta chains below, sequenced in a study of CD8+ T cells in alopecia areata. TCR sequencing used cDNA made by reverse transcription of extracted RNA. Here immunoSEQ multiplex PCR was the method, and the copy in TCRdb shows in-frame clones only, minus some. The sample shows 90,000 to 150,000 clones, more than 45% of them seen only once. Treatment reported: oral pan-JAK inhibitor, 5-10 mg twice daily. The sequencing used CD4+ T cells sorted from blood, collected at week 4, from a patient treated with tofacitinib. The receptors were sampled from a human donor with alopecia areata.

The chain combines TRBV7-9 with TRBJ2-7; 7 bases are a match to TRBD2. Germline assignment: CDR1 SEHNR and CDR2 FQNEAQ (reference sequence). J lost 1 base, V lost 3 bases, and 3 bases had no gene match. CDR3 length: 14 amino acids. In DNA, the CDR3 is TGTGCCAGCAGCTTCCGGGACTATTCCTACGAGCAGTACTTC. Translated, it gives CASSFRDYSYEQYF.

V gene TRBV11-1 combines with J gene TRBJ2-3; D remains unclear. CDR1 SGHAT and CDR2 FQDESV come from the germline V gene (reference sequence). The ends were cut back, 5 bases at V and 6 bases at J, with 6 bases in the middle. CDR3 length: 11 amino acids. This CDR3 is CASSIRDTQYF. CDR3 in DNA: TGTGCCAGCAGCATCAGGGATACGCAGTATTTT.

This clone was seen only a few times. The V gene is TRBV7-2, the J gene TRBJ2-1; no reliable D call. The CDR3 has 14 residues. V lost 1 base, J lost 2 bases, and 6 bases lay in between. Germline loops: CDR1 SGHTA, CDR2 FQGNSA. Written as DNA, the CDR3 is TGTGCCAGCAGCTTAGGTCGGACCTACAATGAGCAGTTCTTC. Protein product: CASSLGRTYNEQFF.

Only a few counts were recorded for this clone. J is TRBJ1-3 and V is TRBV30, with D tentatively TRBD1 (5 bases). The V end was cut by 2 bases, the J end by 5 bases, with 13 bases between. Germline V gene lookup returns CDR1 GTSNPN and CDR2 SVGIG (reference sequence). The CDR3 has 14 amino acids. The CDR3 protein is CAWSMTAKRNTIYF. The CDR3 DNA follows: TGTGCCTGGAGTATGACAGCAAAAAGAAACACCATATATTTT.

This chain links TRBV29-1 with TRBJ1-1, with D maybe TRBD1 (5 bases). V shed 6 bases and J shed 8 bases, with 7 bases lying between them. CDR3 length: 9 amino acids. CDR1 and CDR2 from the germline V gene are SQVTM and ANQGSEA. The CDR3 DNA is TGCAGCGTGGCAGGGGAAGCTTTCTTT. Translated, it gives CSVAGEAFF.

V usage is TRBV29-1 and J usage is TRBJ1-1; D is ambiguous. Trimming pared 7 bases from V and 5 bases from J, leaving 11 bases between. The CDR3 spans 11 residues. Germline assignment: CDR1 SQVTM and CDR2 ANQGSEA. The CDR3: CSAASGTEAFF. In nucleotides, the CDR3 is TGCAGCGCCGCCTCGGGAACTGAAGCTTTCTTT.

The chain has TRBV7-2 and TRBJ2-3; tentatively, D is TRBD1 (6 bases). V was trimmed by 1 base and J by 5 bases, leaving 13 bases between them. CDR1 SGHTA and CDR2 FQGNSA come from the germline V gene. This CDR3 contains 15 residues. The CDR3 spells CASSLGGRGGDTQYF. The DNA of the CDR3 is TGTGCCAGCAGCTTAGGGGGCAGGGGCGGAGATACGCAGTATTTT.

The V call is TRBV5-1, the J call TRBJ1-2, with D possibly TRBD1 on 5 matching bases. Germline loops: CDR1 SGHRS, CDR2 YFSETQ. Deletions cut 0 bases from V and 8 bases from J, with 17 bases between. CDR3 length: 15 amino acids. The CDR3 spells CASSLEAGLRGGYTF. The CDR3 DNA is TGCGCCAGCAGCTTGGAGGCTGGGCTCCGGGGCGGCTACACCTTC.